This T cell receptor (beta chain) was documented in a study of CD8 T cells in ankylosing spondylitis. General study points: Earlier studies detected some motif variants in reactive arthritis synovial fluid and blood.

Regarding this clonotype: The antigen is not known.

TCRdb re-called the 5' RACE reads through MiXCR, storing one row per CDR3 protein. Here the sample spans roughly 97,000 distinct CDR3 sequences, about 8.3% being singletons. V was pared by 6 bases and J by 2 bases, with 5 bases between. CDR3 length: 13 residues. The J gene is TRBJ2-6, the V gene TRBV12-3 or TRBV12-4; D is unclear. The sequencing input was blood, either unsorted or a sorted T cell fraction (not recorded which). The TCR originated in a male donor with ankylosing spondylitis or in good health (not recorded which). The CDR3: CASRVPGANVLTF. As DNA, the CDR3 is TGTGCCAGCAGGGTGCCTGGGGCCAACGTCCTGACTTTC.